The next 32 T cell receptor beta chains were all read from a single sample in a study of blood T cells in healthy people across ages. Primed by a sample-barcoded 5' primer and a J-beta primer mix, a second PCR proceeded for about 6 to 12 cycles. TCRdb fed the 5' RACE reads into MiXCR, producing one record per CDR3 protein. The table includes over a million distinct CDR3 sequences, 42% detected once. Material: blood. These TCRs come from a woman in her late teens or twenties in good health.

DNA for the CDR3: TGTGCCAGCACTCTATTTTGGCTCCAATACGAGCAGTACTTC. Translating gives CASTLFWLQYEQYF. The chain uses TRBV6-1 and TRBJ2-7, with no clear D. The CDR3 is 14 amino acids. Germline CDR1 MNHNS, CDR2 SASEGT. The germline V and J ends were trimmed by 7 bases and 4 bases, with 17 bases remaining between them.

In this sample, this clonotype turned up a few times. The chain uses TRBV7-9 and TRBJ1-1, with D hard to call. Germline-derived CDR1 and CDR2 are SEHNR and FQNEAQ (reference sequence). V dropped 1 base and J dropped 1 base, with 10 bases sitting between them. The CDR3 extends over 15 amino acids. The CDR3 nucleotides are TGTGCCAGCAGCTTAGGATTCATACCGAACACTGAAGCTTTCTTT. This encodes CASSLGFIPNTEAFF.

The V and J genes are TRBV7-8 and TRBJ1-6; 7 bases are shared with TRBD1. This CDR3 is built from 14 residues. The V segment lost 5 bases and the J segment 10 bases; nucleotides outside the gene matches: 8. Germline V gene data show CDR1 as SGHVS and CDR2 as FQNEAQ. Here the CDR3 reads CASSGDRDRSPLHF. The CDR3 DNA reads TGTGCCAGCAGCGGTGACAGGGATCGGTCACCCCTCCACTTT.

The rearrangement uses TRBV6-5 and TRBJ2-1; D may be TRBD1 or TRBD2 (5 bases each). Trimming pared 7 bases from V and 7 bases from J, leaving 20 bases between. CDR3 length: 15 amino acids. Germline V gene data show CDR1 as MNHEY and CDR2 as SVGAGI. CDR3 amino acids: CASTTLWGTGNEQFF. The CDR3 nucleotides read TGTGCCAGCACCACCCTTTGGGGGACGGGGAATGAGCAGTTCTTC.

Only a few counts were recorded for this clonotype. This rearrangement joins TRBV20-1 to TRBJ1-1, with D uncertain. The germline gives CDR1 DFQATT, CDR2 SNEGSKA (reference sequence). The CDR3 has 13 amino acids. Trimming removed 5 bases from V and 3 bases from J, with 13 bases in between. The CDR3 coding sequence is TGCAGTGCTCGGGAACAGCTGTACACTGAAGCTTTCTTT. As protein: CSAREQLYTEAFF.

This clonotype was seen a few times. The J gene is TRBJ2-3, the V gene TRBV6-6; D not certain. The CDR3 covers 12 residues. Germline assignment: CDR1 MNHNY and CDR2 SVGAGI (reference sequence). V was clipped by 1 base and J by 14 bases, with 13 bases between them. The CDR3 here is CASSYLGYSPYF. CDR3 DNA sequence: TGTGCCAGCAGTTACTTGGGGTATTCTCCGTATTTT.

The chain joins TRBV6-6 to TRBJ2-7; 9 bases align to TRBD1. The ends lost 7 bases at V and 5 bases at J; junction bases unmatched: 15. The CDR3 is 16 amino acids. Germline V gene data show CDR1 as MNHNY and CDR2 as SVGAGI (reference sequence). Here the CDR3 DNA reads TGTGCCAGCATCAACCTACCGGGACAGGGTATTCACGAGCAGTACTTC. Protein sequence: CASINLPGQGIHEQYF.

A note on this clonotype: This may come from a read error, since a much larger clone is one base off. The rearrangement links TRBV12-3 or TRBV12-4 to TRBJ2-3, with 9 positions matching TRBD2. This CDR3 contains 14 residues. CDR3 protein: CASSFSGSGDAQYF. CDR3 bases: TGTGCCAGCAGTTTTAGCGGGAGCGGAGATGCGCAGTATTTT.

CDR3 residues: CSALGEARANYGYTF. In DNA, the CDR3 is TGCAGTGCCCTGGGCGAGGCAAGAGCTAACTATGGCTACACCTTC. The chain joins TRBV20-1 to TRBJ1-2; D not certain. Germline values: CDR1 DFQATT, CDR2 SNEGSKA (reference sequence). V was trimmed by 6 bases and J by 0 bases, leaving 17 bases between them. This CDR3 is built from 15 residues.

The chain combines TRBV10-3 with TRBJ1-1, with D hard to call. Germline lookup yields CDR1 ENHRY and CDR2 SYGVKD. V was trimmed by 10 bases and J by 6 bases, leaving 21 bases between them. The CDR3 extends over 14 amino acids. Written as DNA, the CDR3 is TGTGCCACGAATCAAGAACAGCTCCGGGCTGAAGCTTTCTTT. It translates to CATNQEQLRAEAFF.

The rearrangement uses TRBV2 and TRBJ1-2, with a possible D match to TRBD1 (5 bases). Germline values: CDR1 SNHLY, CDR2 FYNNEI. V was shortened by 7 bases and J by 3 bases, with 12 bases between the two germline ends. The CDR3 contains 13 residues. The CDR3 DNA sequence: TGTGCCAGCACGGGCAGGGAGGACTATGGCTACACCTTC. Encoded protein: CASTGREDYGYTF.

The chain is built from TRBV7-2 and TRBJ1-3; 8 nucleotides line up with TRBD1. This CDR3 spans 18 amino acids. Germline-derived CDR1 and CDR2 are SGHTA and FQGNSA. The V segment lost 3 bases and the J segment 2 bases; nucleotides outside the gene matches: 12. The CDR3 region is CASSFEGLDRVPGNTIYF. In nucleotides, the CDR3 is TGTGCCAGCAGCTTTGAGGGCCTGGACAGGGTTCCTGGAAACACCATATATTTT.

In its sample, this clonotype was seen a few times. Here the CDR3 reads CASSQDQGTSYEQYF. In DNA form, the CDR3 reads TGCGCCAGCAGCCAAGATCAGGGGACCTCCTACGAGCAGTACTTC. J is TRBJ2-7 and V is TRBV4-1, with D possibly TRBD1 on 6 matching bases. The V gene's germline CDR1 is MGHRA and CDR2 YSYEKL. The CDR3 is 15 residues long. Trimming left V 0 bases short and J 0 bases short, with 9 bases between.

The chain employs TRBV30 and TRBJ2-7; D is uncertain. The CDR3 spans 14 residues. Germline-derived CDR1 and CDR2 are GTSNPN and SVGIG (reference sequence). With 2 bases removed from V and 2 bases from J, the gap between germline ends came to 13 bases. CDR3 coding DNA: TGTGCCTGGAGTCGGTACACATCCACCTACGAGCAGTACTTC. As protein: CAWSRYTSTYEQYF.

There are a few counts of this clonotype. V usage is TRBV6-5 and J usage is TRBJ1-1, with D unresolved. Trimming cost V 6 bases and J 8 bases, with 13 bases left between them. The germline V gene encodes CDR1 MNHEY and CDR2 SVGAGI. This CDR3 spans 12 amino acids. CDR3: CASSPGVPEAFF. As DNA, the CDR3 is TGTGCCAGCAGCCCCGGGGTACCCGAAGCTTTCTTT.

This clonotype turned up a few times. This chain uses TRBV7-8 with TRBJ1-1; D ambiguous. Germline CDR1 is SGHVS and CDR2 is FQNEAQ. The CDR3 totals 14 residues. The V end was cut by 5 bases, the J end by 1 base, with 11 bases between. CDR3 sequence (DNA): TGTGCCAGCAGCCCCATCCCAGAGAACACTGAAGCTTTCTTT. Its translation: CASSPIPENTEAFF.

The CDR3 region is CASSYPQRGFYEQYF. CDR3 nucleotide sequence: TGTGCCAGCAGTTACCCCCAGCGGGGATTCTACGAGCAGTACTTC. The chain uses TRBV6-2 or TRBV6-3 and TRBJ2-7, with 7 bases matching TRBD2. After removal of 2 bases from V and 3 bases from J, the junction contained 7 bases not matched to a gene. Germline V gene sequence: CDR1 MNHEY, CDR2 SVGEGT. The CDR3 spans 15 residues.

The chain couples TRBV2 to TRBJ2-1; D may be TRBD2 (6 bases). Trimming cost V 5 bases and J 3 bases, with 17 bases left between them. CDR1 is SNHLY, CDR2 FYNNEI, per germline. CDR3 length: 16 amino acids. The CDR3 nucleotides are TGTGCCAGCAGTCACCTCAATCGCGGGGACTACAATGAGCAGTTCTTC. Protein product: CASSHLNRGDYNEQFF.

This clonotype was observed a handful of times. The V and J genes are TRBV5-1 and TRBJ2-6, with a possible D match to TRBD2 (6 bases). CDR3 length: 20 residues. V was shortened by 6 bases and J by 0 bases, with 25 bases between the two germline ends. The germline V gene has CDR1 SGHRS and CDR2 YFSETQ. This CDR3 is CASTNRGPGLRTSGANVLTF. CDR3 coding DNA: TGCGCCAGCACAAACCGGGGACCGGGACTTCGGACCTCTGGGGCCAACGTCCTGACTTTC.

This clonotype was seen more than once but under ten times. The rearrangement links TRBV4-1 to TRBJ1-1, with TRBD1 matching over 9 bases. CDR1 and CDR2 (germline): MGHRA, YSYEKL. The CDR3 spans 15 residues. Trimming removed 5 bases from V and 5 bases from J; junction bases left unmatched: 9. CDR3: CASSYLGQGNTEAFF. CDR3 coding DNA: TGCGCCAGCAGCTACCTGGGACAGGGAAATACTGAAGCTTTCTTT.

The rearrangement uses TRBV27 and TRBJ1-5; TRBD1 aligns across 8 bases. Germline values: CDR1 MNHEY, CDR2 SMNVEV (reference sequence). V lost 6 bases to trimming and J lost 6 bases; unmatched junction nucleotides: 10. The length of the CDR3 is 15 residues. CDR3 loop: CASRGGQGGTQPQHF. The CDR3 region has the DNA TGTGCCAGCAGGGGTGGACAGGGAGGAACTCAGCCCCAGCATTTT.

The rearrangement links TRBV7-3 to TRBJ2-5; TRBD1 might be the D (6 bases). The V gene lost 3 bases and the J gene lost 11 bases, with 25 bases spanning the gap. The length of the CDR3 is 16 residues. Germline V gene lookup returns CDR1 SGHTA and CDR2 FQGTGA. The CDR3 DNA follows: TGTGCCAGCAGCTTGCTTGGCAGTCATGCTTTGAGGGGGCAGTACTTC. This codes for CASSLLGSHALRGQYF.

Details on this clonotype: This may come from a read error, since a much larger clone is one base off. V usage is TRBV11-2 and J usage is TRBJ2-5; TRBD1 is a possible D gene (5 bases). The germline V gene encodes CDR1 SGHAT and CDR2 FQNNGV. The CDR3 is 17 amino acids. CDR3 bases: TGTGCCAGCGGCTTAGTCGTAGGGGATGCGTACCAAGAGACCCAGTACTTC. Translating gives CASGLVVGDAYQETQYF.

This clonotype was counted between two and nine times. This chain connects TRBV7-9 to TRBJ2-1, with 7 bases lining up with TRBD1. TRBJ2-7 explains the end of the DNA better; the J call may be wrong. CDR3 length: 16 residues. Germline CDR1 is SEHNR and CDR2 is FQNEAQ (reference sequence). The CDR3 loop is CASSYRRDSRYNEQYF. CDR3 in DNA: TGTGCCAGCAGCTATCGCCGGGACAGCCGTTACAATGAGCAGTACTTC.

This clonotype was seen a handful of times. The chain employs TRBV29-1 and TRBJ1-2; possibly TRBD1 for D (5 bases). The length of the CDR3 is 11 residues. Between the trimmed V and J ends, which lost 6 bases and 8 bases, there was a span of 13 bases. Germline CDR1 SQVTM, CDR2 ANQGSEA. The CDR3 sequence is CSVVLTDGYTF. Written as DNA, the CDR3 is TGCAGCGTGGTTTTGACAGACGGCTACACCTTC. Looking up the rest from reference TRBV29-1 and TRBJ1-2 gives the full variable domain: SAVISQKPSRDICQRGTSLTIQCQVDSQVTMMFWYRQQPGQSLTLIATANQGSEATYESGFVIDKFPISRPNLTFSTLTVSNMSPEDSSIYLCSVVLTDGYTFGSGTRLTVV.

The chain is built from TRBV27 and TRBJ2-5, with D perhaps matching TRBD2 (5 bases). This CDR3 comprises 14 residues. V lost 5 bases and J 4 bases, leaving 14 bases between the germline ends. Germline CDR1 and CDR2: MNHEY and SMNVEV (reference sequence). The CDR3 region is CASSRRLPTETQYF. Here the CDR3 DNA reads TGTGCCAGCAGTAGACGACTACCTACAGAGACCCAGTACTTC.

This chain joins TRBV20-1 and TRBJ2-1, with 10 bases fitting TRBD2. The J call is in doubt because the DNA end fits TRBJ2-7 better. Germline CDR1 reads DFQATT; CDR2 reads SNEGSKA (reference sequence). The CDR3 is 16 residues long. The CDR3 region has the DNA TGCAGTGCTAGGTACGGACTAGCGGAAGCCTACAATGAGCAGTACTTC. It is translated as CSARYGLAEAYNEQYF.

The CDR3 loop is CASNKDRNNEQFF. For the CDR3, the DNA is TGTGCCAGCAACAAGGACAGAAACAATGAGCAGTTCTTC. The chain links TRBV7-2 to TRBJ2-1; D is perhaps TRBD1 (6 bases). From germline, CDR1 is SGHTA and CDR2 FQGNSA. CDR3 length equals 13 residues. V was shortened by 7 bases and J by 5 bases, with 12 bases between the two germline ends.

This clonotype has ten or more counts. This chain uses TRBV5-6 with TRBJ2-5; D remains ambiguous. The CDR3 is 12 amino acids. The ends were cut back, 4 bases at V and 0 bases at J, with 4 bases in the middle. Germline CDR1 reads SGHDT; CDR2 reads YYEEEE. CDR3 loop: CASSVNQETQYF. As DNA, the CDR3 is TGTGCCAGCAGCGTGAACCAAGAGACCCAGTACTTC.

About this clonotype itself: A read error may be the cause here, since a much bigger clone is one base away. The chain recombines TRBV28 with TRBJ1-5; D not resolved. The CDR3 is 14 amino acids. CDR1 is MDHEN, CDR2 SYDVKM, per germline. V was pared by 5 bases and J by 4 bases, with 12 bases between. In DNA form, the CDR3 reads TGTGCCAGCAGTGCGACAAATGGGAATCAGCCCCAGCATTTT. Translating gives CASSATNGNQPQHF.

J is TRBJ1-1 and V is TRBV2; D unclear. CDR1 SNHLY and CDR2 FYNNEI come from the germline V gene. Trimming pared 7 bases from V and 8 bases from J, leaving 11 bases between. This CDR3 spans 11 amino acids. CDR3: CASIQTREAFF. Here the CDR3 DNA reads TGTGCCAGCATTCAGACACGCGAAGCTTTCTTT.

This clonotype has just a few counts. V gene TRBV5-1 combines with J gene TRBJ2-7; D is possibly TRBD1 (5 bases). CDR1 and CDR2 (germline): SGHRS, YFSETQ. V was clipped by 0 bases and J by 1 base, with 8 bases between them. The CDR3 spans 14 residues. Here the CDR3 reads CASSLEDTSYEQYF. The CDR3 DNA follows: TGCGCCAGCAGCTTGGAGGACACGTCCTACGAGCAGTACTTC.